This TCR beta chain was captured by sequencing in a study of T cells in Graves' hyperthyroidism and ophthalmopathy. Looking at the study overall: Before treatment of any kind, peripheral blood was taken at initial diagnosis. Whole-study results and caveats: Also found in blood were most expanded thyroid clonotypes above 0.001.

This clonotype was detected ten times or more. What it binds is unknown. Regions amplified from RNA transcripts were the TCR beta CDR3 regions. Primed by the HTBI set, a first-round RT-PCR was run on the TCR CDR3. TCRdb reprocessed the multiplex PCR reads via MiXCR and lists one record per CDR3 protein. Of under 350,000 distinct CDR3 sequences detected, roughly 20% appear once; the ten largest clones hold around 47%. This CDR3 spans 12 amino acids. In germline, CDR1 is MNHEY, CDR2 SMNVEV (reference sequence). V shed 7 bases, J shed 7 bases, and the junction held 3 bases outside the gene matches. Patients aged 18 to 65 with hyperthyroidism were newly diagnosed, with duration under 2 months. Diagnostic decisions used clinical symptoms, serum thyroxine and TRAb, thyroid ultrasound and orbital computed tomography.

This rearrangement joins TRBV27 to TRBJ2-3, with 9 bases lining up with TRBD1. The source is a woman between 45 and 65 years old with Graves' hyperthyroidism. The sample comprised blood. The CDR3: CASTTGGNTQYF. CDR3 DNA sequence: TGTGCCAGCACGACAGGGGGAAATACGCAGTATTTT.